These 28 T cell receptor beta chains share one sample of origin, sequenced in a study of memory CD4+ T cells and cytomegalovirus serostatus. Single viable CD3+CD4+CD8-CD45RO+ cells were sorted as the memory CD4+ T cells. This table comes from immunoSEQ multiplex PCR, and its TCRdb copy is limited to in-frame clones, with some not included. This table has tens of thousands of clones, about four fifths appearing once. The sample consisted of memory CD4+ T cells from blood. These receptors came from an adult in good health and CMV-seropositive.

The chain employs TRBV7-3 and TRBJ2-2; D is possibly TRBD1 (6 bases). V lost 2 bases, J lost 4 bases, and 11 bases lay in between. CDR3 length equals 15 residues. Germline V gene data show CDR1 as SGHTA and CDR2 as FQGTGA. The CDR3 DNA sequence: TGTGCCAGCAGCTTACGGCCAGGGGCCACCGGGGAGCTGTTTTTT. It is translated as CASSLRPGATGELFF.

The rearrangement uses TRBV7-9 and TRBJ1-1; D ambiguous. The CDR3 consists of 14 residues. V dropped 8 bases and J dropped 0 bases, with 13 bases sitting between them. Looked up from germline, CDR1 is SEHNR and CDR2 is FQNEAQ (reference sequence). CDR3 in amino acids: CASFQTSMNTEAFF. CDR3 in DNA: TGTGCCAGCTTCCAGACATCCATGAACACTGAAGCTTTCTTT.

The chain couples TRBV30 to TRBJ1-5; D is uncertain. Trimming shortened V by 3 bases and J by 2 bases, and 8 bases separated the two germline ends. Germline assignment: CDR1 GTSNPN and CDR2 SVGIG (reference sequence). This CDR3 has 13 residues. The CDR3 sequence: CAWSTKGNQPQHF. The CDR3 bases are TGTGCCTGGAGCACAAAAGGCAATCAGCCCCAGCATTTT.

J is TRBJ2-1 and V is TRBV25-1, with TRBD2 matching over 8 bases. The CDR3 is made up of 14 amino acids. V lost 2 bases and J lost 9; bases outside the gene matches: 6. The germline CDR1 and CDR2 sequences are MGHDK and SYGVNS. CDR3 sequence (DNA): TGTGCCAGCAGTGAAGAACTAGCGGAACCTGAGCAGTTCTTC. Translated: CASSEELAEPEQFF.

This sequence joins TRBV7-3 and TRBJ2-1; TRBD2 matches 13 bases. V was clipped by 5 bases and J by 7 bases; unmatched bases: 8. In germline, CDR1 is SGHTA, CDR2 FQGTGA. This CDR3 region has 16 residues. The CDR3 DNA sequence: TGTGCCAGCAGCACTAAAGGGACTAGCGGGAAAAATGAGCAGTTCTTC. Protein product: CASSTKGTSGKNEQFF.

The J gene is TRBJ1-5, the V gene TRBV10-2, with D unclear. The germline CDR1 and CDR2 sequences are WSHSY and SAAADI. V shed 2 bases and J shed 9 bases, with 8 bases lying between them. The CDR3 totals 12 residues. This CDR3 reads CASSEPQGPQHF. DNA of the CDR3: TGCGCCAGCAGTGAGCCCCAAGGGCCCCAGCATTTT.

The chain combines TRBV5-4 with TRBJ2-1; perhaps TRBD1 as D (5 bases). The CDR3 totals 14 residues. The V and J ends lost 0 bases and 8 bases respectively, with 12 bases between them. The germline V gene encodes CDR1 SGHNT and CDR2 YYREEE (reference sequence). DNA of the CDR3: TGTGCCAGCAGCTTGGCCCTGGGGCGAGATGAGCAGTTCTTC. It specifies CASSLALGRDEQFF.

The chain carries TRBV28 and TRBJ2-3, with TRBD1 identical over 8 bases. Trimming cost V 1 base and J 15 bases; bases outside gene matches: 9. CDR3 length equals 13 residues. Per germline, CDR1 MDHEN and CDR2 SYDVKM. For the CDR3, the DNA is TGTGCCAGCAGTTTATTAAACTTGGGACAGGCCTATTTT. Translating it yields CASSLLNLGQAYF.

This clone appeared a single time. V usage is TRBV7-6 and J usage is TRBJ1-2, with D tentatively TRBD1 (5 bases). Per germline, CDR1 SGHVS and CDR2 FNYEAQ. CDR3 length: 15 amino acids. Trimming took off 4 bases at V and 2 bases at J, with 14 bases between the two ends. DNA of the CDR3: TGTGCCAGCAGCTCCCGGCGGGGCGAGAACTATGGCTACACCTTC. It yields the protein CASSSRRGENYGYTF.

This clone was seen once. The gene calls are TRBV5-1 and TRBJ2-1, with TRBD2 matching over 9 bases. Germline-derived CDR1 and CDR2 are SGHRS and YFSETQ. The CDR3 loop spans 15 amino acids. J lost 9 bases, V lost 0 bases, and 7 bases had no gene match. Written as DNA, the CDR3 is TGCGCCAGCAGCTTGGAGGTAGCGGGGGTGCGTGAGCAGTTCTTC. Translating gives CASSLEVAGVREQFF.

This rearrangement joins TRBV9 to TRBJ2-5; 7 positions match TRBD1. The CDR3 length is 13 residues. The V and J ends lost 0 bases and 4 bases, in that order; junction bases with no gene match: 0. Germline-derived CDR1 and CDR2 are SGDLS and YYNGEE. The DNA of the CDR3 is TGTGCCAGCAGCGTAGGGGACAGAGAGACCCAGTACTTC. It codes for CASSVGDRETQYF.

The chain joins TRBV18 to TRBJ2-2; D perhaps matches TRBD2 (7 bases). V shed 6 bases and J shed 0 bases, with 26 bases lying between them. The CDR3 covers 20 residues. The germline V gene has CDR1 KGHSH and CDR2 LQKENI. DNA of the CDR3: TGTGCCAGCTCCGGTCGGGGGGCGCCTTTTGGGCTCGCGAACACCGGGGAGCTGTTTTTT. It translates to CASSGRGAPFGLANTGELFF.

The chain combines TRBV5-1 with TRBJ2-3; D gene ambiguous. V lost 2 bases and J lost 2, with 3 bases in between. This CDR3 has 12 amino acids. CDR1 and CDR2 from the germline V gene are SGHRS and YFSETQ. CDR3 coding DNA: TGCGCCAGCAGCTTTTCCACAGATACGCAGTATTTT. Translated: CASSFSTDTQYF.

The CDR3 sequence is CASSLPGRRDSPLHF. For the CDR3, the DNA is TGTGCCAGCAGCTTGCCAGGGAGAAGGGATTCACCCCTCCACTTT. The chain couples TRBV5-5 to TRBJ1-6; tentatively, D is TRBD1 (5 bases). V lost 1 base and J 8 bases, leaving 13 bases between the germline ends. The CDR3 runs to 15 residues. The germline V gene has CDR1 SGHKS and CDR2 YYEKEE (reference sequence).

This chain joins TRBV4-1 and TRBJ1-5; TRBD1 aligns across 8 bases. This CDR3 region has 17 residues. Germline loops: CDR1 MGHRA, CDR2 YSYEKL. The trim removed 6 bases at V and 3 bases at J, leaving 13 bases unmatched. The CDR3 DNA is TGCGCCAGCAGACAGGACAGGGATGGACCCCTCAATCAGCCCCAGCATTTT. Protein sequence: CASRQDRDGPLNQPQHF.

The rearrangement joins TRBV30 to TRBJ2-5, with 7 bases matching TRBD2. The assigned J gene may be wrong: the sequence end matches TRBJ2-7 better. The germline V gene encodes CDR1 GTSNPN and CDR2 SVGIG (reference sequence). This CDR3 comprises 14 residues. The CDR3 region is CAWSPSGPPYEQYF. The CDR3 DNA follows: TGTGCCTGGAGCCCTAGCGGACCCCCCTACGAGCAGTACTTC.

The V and J genes are TRBV7-6 and TRBJ1-1; tentative D call: TRBD1 (5 bases). CDR1 is SGHVS, CDR2 FNYEAQ, per germline. The CDR3 totals 14 residues. Trimming took 1 base from V and 5 from J, leaving 11 bases between them. The CDR3 reads CASSLGGGKTEAFF. CDR3 bases: TGTGCCAGCAGCTTAGGGGGGGGGAAGACTGAAGCTTTCTTT.

The J gene is TRBJ1-1, the V gene TRBV5-5; a weak D match, TRBD1 (6 bases). CDR1 is SGHKS and CDR2 is YYEKEE in the germline V gene (reference sequence). The V gene lost 2 bases and the J gene lost 4 bases, with 15 bases spanning the gap. This CDR3 has 15 residues. This CDR3 is CASSLITGRGTEAFF. CDR3 DNA sequence: TGTGCCAGCAGCTTAATTACAGGGAGGGGCACTGAAGCTTTCTTT.

V usage is TRBV5-5 and J usage is TRBJ1-2; 7 positions agree with TRBD1. This CDR3 spans 16 amino acids. V lost 4 bases, J lost 0 bases, and 9 bases stayed unmatched. In germline, CDR1 is SGHKS, CDR2 YYEKEE (reference sequence). The CDR3 protein is CASSKRDRRANYGYTF. CDR3 in DNA: TGTGCCAGCAGCAAACGGGACAGAAGAGCTAACTATGGCTACACCTTC.

The gene calls are TRBV7-2 and TRBJ2-1, with 7 positions matching TRBD2. Unmatched junction bases numbered 10, after V lost 7 bases and J lost 4 bases. Germline assignment: CDR1 SGHTA and CDR2 FQGNSA. This CDR3 comprises 15 residues. The CDR3 DNA follows: TGTGCCAGCACAACTGGGGAGGGCCGATACAATGAGCAGTTCTTC. It is translated as CASTTGEGRYNEQFF. The full variable domain, with the rest looked up from reference TRBV7-2 and TRBJ2-1, is GAGVSQSPSNKVTEKGKDVELRCDPISGHTALYWYRQSLGQGLEFLIYFQGNSAPDKSGLPSDRFSAERTGGSVSTLTIQRTQQEDSAVYLCASTTGEGRYNEQFFGPGTRLTVL.

The chain carries TRBV12-5 and TRBJ1-3; D might be TRBD1 (6 bases). This CDR3 contains 17 residues. The V end lost 7 bases, the J end lost 4 bases, and 23 bases lay between the germline ends. Germline lookup yields CDR1 LGHNT and CDR2 FRNRAP. The CDR3 DNA reads as TGTGCTAGTGCTAACCAACTCAGGACAGACAAAGGAAACACCATATATTTT. Amino acid sequence: CASANQLRTDKGNTIYF. The full variable domain, with the rest looked up from reference TRBV12-5 and TRBJ1-3, is DARVTQTPRHKVTEMGQEVTMRCQPILGHNTVFWYRQTMMQGLELLAYFRNRAPLDDSGMPKDRFSAEMPDATLATLKIQPSEPRDSAVYFCASANQLRTDKGNTIYFGEGSWLTVV.

The chain links TRBV6-6 to TRBJ1-3; perhaps TRBD1 as D (6 bases). Germline V lookup: CDR1 MNHNY, CDR2 SVGAGI (reference sequence). The CDR3 loop spans 15 amino acids. V was cut by 4 bases and J by 0 bases, with 10 bases left in between. CDR3 DNA: TGTGCCAGCAGTTCGACAGGCGGCTCTGGAAACACCATATATTTT. Translating gives CASSSTGGSGNTIYF.

This clone has more than one count but fewer than ten. The J gene is TRBJ1-1, the V gene TRBV9, with D uncertain. Germline CDR1 SGDLS, CDR2 YYNGEE. The V and J ends lost 0 bases and 2 bases respectively, with 5 bases between them. This CDR3 comprises 13 residues. The CDR3, as DNA: TGTGCCAGCAGCGTAGTGGCTAACACTGAAGCTTTCTTT. It translates to CASSVVANTEAFF. Filled out from reference TRBV9 and TRBJ1-1, the complete variable domain reads DSGVTQTPKHLITATGQRVTLRCSPRSGDLSVYWYQQSLDQGLQFLIQYYNGEERAKGNILERFSAQQFPDLHSELNLSSLELGDSALYFCASSVVANTEAFFGQGTRLTVV.

Points on this clone: The sample carries other DNA sequences with the same CDR3. This chain uses TRBV7-2 with TRBJ2-1, with D tentatively TRBD1 or TRBD2 (5 bases each). There are 15 residues in the CDR3. Germline lookup yields CDR1 SGHTA and CDR2 FQGNSA. The germline V and J ends were trimmed by 7 bases and 6 bases, with 19 bases remaining between them. The CDR3 is CASTSVRGAGNEQFF. CDR3 DNA: TGTGCCAGCACTTCCGTCAGAGGGGCCGGCAATGAGCAGTTCTTC.

This sequence joins TRBV11-2 and TRBJ2-5; perhaps TRBD2 as D (6 bases). This CDR3 has 16 amino acids. Germline values: CDR1 SGHAT, CDR2 FQNNGV. Deletions cut 3 bases from V and 2 bases from J, with 16 bases between. CDR3 sequence (DNA): TGTGCCAGCAGCTTCGGGTCAGCGGGTTCTCAAGAGACCCAGTACTTC. Protein product: CASSFGSAGSQETQYF.

The J gene is TRBJ1-1, the V gene TRBV2; D gene uncertain. Trimming cost V 7 bases and J 12 bases, with 12 bases left between them. CDR3 size: 10 residues. Per the germline V gene, CDR1 is SNHLY and CDR2 is FYNNEI. The CDR3 loop is CASTDGETFF. The DNA for the CDR3 is TGTGCCAGCACCGACGGGGAAACTTTCTTT.

The chain joins TRBV14 to TRBJ2-2; 7 bases line up with TRBD2. Germline V lookup: CDR1 SGHDN, CDR2 FVKESK. The J segment lost 0 bases and the V segment lost 4 bases, leaving 5 bases of the junction unmatched. This CDR3 is 16 amino acids long. CDR3 amino acids: CASSPRTRSNTGELFF. DNA of the CDR3: TGTGCCAGCAGCCCCAGGACTAGGTCGAACACCGGGGAGCTGTTTTTT.

The chain is built from TRBV7-3 and TRBJ2-7; D gene ambiguous. V was trimmed by 3 bases and J by 5 bases, leaving 14 bases between them. Germline V gene data show CDR1 as SGHTA and CDR2 as FQGTGA. This CDR3 region has 14 residues. CDR3 nucleotides: TGTGCCAGCAGCTTGGCTACGGGTTTCAACGAGCAGTACTTC. Translating it yields CASSLATGFNEQYF.